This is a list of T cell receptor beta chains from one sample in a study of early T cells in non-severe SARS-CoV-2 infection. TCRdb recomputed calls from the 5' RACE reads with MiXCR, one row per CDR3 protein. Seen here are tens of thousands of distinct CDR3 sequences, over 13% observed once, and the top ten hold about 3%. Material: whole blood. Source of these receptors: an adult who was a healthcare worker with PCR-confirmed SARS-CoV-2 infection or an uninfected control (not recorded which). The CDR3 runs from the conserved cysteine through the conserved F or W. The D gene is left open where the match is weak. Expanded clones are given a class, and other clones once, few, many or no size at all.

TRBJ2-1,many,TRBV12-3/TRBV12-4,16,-,TGTGCCAGCAGTTTAGGGCTAACGAGCTCCTACAATGAGCAGTTCTTC,CASSLGLTSSYNEQFF
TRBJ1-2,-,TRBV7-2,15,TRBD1,TGTGCCAGCAGCTTAGCGACGGGACAGACCTATGGCTACACCTTC,CASSLATGQTYGYTF
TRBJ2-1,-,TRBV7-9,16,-,TGTGCCAGCAGCTTATTGCGAGGGAGCTCCTACAATGAGCAGTTCTTC,CASSLLRGSSYNEQFF
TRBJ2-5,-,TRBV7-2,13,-,TGTGCCAGCAGCCTCTCCGCCGGTGAGACCCAGTACTTC,CASSLSAGETQYF
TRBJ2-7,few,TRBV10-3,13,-,TGTGCCATCAGTGCCGGGACATGGCCCGAGCAGTACTTC,CAISAGTWPEQYF
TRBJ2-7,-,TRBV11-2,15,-,TGTGCCAGCAGCTTAGGCGTGGACCGGTACTACGAGCAGTACTTC,CASSLGVDRYYEQYF
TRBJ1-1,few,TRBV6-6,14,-,TGTGCCAGCAGTTCGAGACGGATGAACACTGAAGCTTTCTTT,CASSSRRMNTEAFF
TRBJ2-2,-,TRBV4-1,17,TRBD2,TGCGCCAGCAGCCACGAAGGACTAGCGGTGGGCACCGGGGAGCTGTTTTTT,CASSHEGLAVGTGELFF
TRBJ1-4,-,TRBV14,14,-,TGTGCCAGCAGCCCAAGGGGCCCGGGGGAAAAACTGTTTTTT,CASSPRGPGEKLFF
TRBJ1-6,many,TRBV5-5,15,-,TGTGCCAGCAGCTTGGGACAGGCATTGTGGTCACCCCTCCACTTT,CASSLGQALWSPLHF
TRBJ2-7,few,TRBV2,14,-,TGTGCCAGCAGCCCTAACGGACTTGGCTACGAGCAGTACTTC,CASSPNGLGYEQYF
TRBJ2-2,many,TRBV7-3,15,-,TGTGCCAGCAGCTTAGGTCAGGGACGCACCGGGGAGCTGTTTTTT,CASSLGQGRTGELFF
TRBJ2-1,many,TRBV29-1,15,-,TGCAGCGTTGATTTACAGGGAAGCGCCTACAATGAGCAGTTCTTC,CSVDLQGSAYNEQFF
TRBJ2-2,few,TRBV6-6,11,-,TGTGCCACCCTCGGGGGCGGGGAGCTGTTTTTT,CATLGGGELFF
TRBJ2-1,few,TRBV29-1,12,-,TGCAGCGTTTCAAGGGAGGCTGGTGAGCAGTTCTTC,CSVSREAGEQFF
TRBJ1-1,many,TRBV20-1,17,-,TGCAGTGCTAGGGCTCAAAGGGAGGGGACCTCACTGCTTGAAGCTTTCTTT,CSARAQREGTSLLEAFF
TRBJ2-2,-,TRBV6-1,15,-,TGTGCCAGCAGGACCCAGAACAGGGAGGTCGGGGAGCTGTTTTTT,CASRTQNREVGELFF
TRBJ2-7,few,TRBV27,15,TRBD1,TGTGCCAGCAGTTGGACAGGGGGCAGGGGGTACGAGCAGTACTTC,CASSWTGGRGYEQYF
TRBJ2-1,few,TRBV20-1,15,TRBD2,TGCAGTGCTAGAGATCCCCTCACCGGGACTAGCGAGGAGTTCTTC,CSARDPLTGTSEEFF
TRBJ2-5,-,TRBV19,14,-,TGTGCCAGTAGTCCCCCAAAGGCCCAAGAGACCCAGTACTTC,CASSPPKAQETQYF
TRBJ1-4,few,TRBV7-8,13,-,TGTGCCAGCAGCTTAGTCGGGGTTGAAAAACTGTTTTTT,CASSLVGVEKLFF
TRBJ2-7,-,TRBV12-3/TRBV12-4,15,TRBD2,TGTGCCAGCAGACCGGGACTAGCGGTCTCCTACGAGCAGTACTTC,CASRPGLAVSYEQYF
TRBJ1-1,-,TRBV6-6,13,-,TGTGCCAGCACCGAACGGGAGAACACTGAAGCTTTCTTT,CASTERENTEAFF
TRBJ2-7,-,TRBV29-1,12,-,TGCAGCGTCGTGGCACTGGCGCACGAGCAGTACTTC,CSVVALAHEQYF
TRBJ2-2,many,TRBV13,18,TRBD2,TGTGCCAGCAGCTTAGGGGGACTAGCGACCAAGAACACCGGGGAGCTGTTTTTT,CASSLGGLATKNTGELFF
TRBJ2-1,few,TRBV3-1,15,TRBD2,TGTGCCAGCAGCCCCCCGGGACTAGCGGGAAATGAGCAGTTCTTC,CASSPPGLAGNEQFF
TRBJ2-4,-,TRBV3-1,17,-,TGTGCCAGCAGCCAAGGATCCCCTGGGAGTGGCAAAAACATTCAGTACTTC,CASSQGSPGSGKNIQYF
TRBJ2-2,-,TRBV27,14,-,TGTGCCAGCAGTTTAAAAATGATCACCGGGGAGCTGTTTTTT,CASSLKMITGELFF